These T cell receptor beta chains were read from a single sample in a study of blood T cell repertoires in COVID-19. Sequenced by immunoSEQ multiplex PCR; TCRdb stores in-frame clones only, minus some. This table holds tens of thousands of clones, about 88% found once. Input material: peripheral blood. These TCRs come from a man aged 50-60 years with acute or convalescent COVID-19. Both conserved end residues are part of each CDR3. The D gene is left open where the match is weak. Size is omitted from some rows. Given values are once, few, many or a class for expanded clones.

size	V	D	J	CDR3	DNA
-	TRBV5-1	TRBD2	TRBJ2-1	CASSFLAVYRGNEQFF	TGCGCCAGCAGCTTTCTAGCGGTATATCGGGGAAATGAGCAGTTCTTC
-	TRBV6-5	-	TRBJ2-1	CASSPPTSSNEQFF	TGTGCCAGCAGTCCCCCGACTAGTTCCAATGAGCAGTTCTTC
once	TRBV4-1	TRBD1	TRBJ1-1	CASSQEPEGAGNTEAFF	TGCGCCAGCAGCCAAGAACCCGAGGGGGCAGGGAACACTGAAGCTTTCTTT
-	TRBV24-1	-	TRBJ2-1	CATSEASNNEQFF	TGTGCCACCAGTGAGGCTTCCAACAATGAGCAGTTCTTC
-	TRBV5-6	-	TRBJ1-5	CASTLAGAPPSRPQHF	TGTGCCAGCACCTTGGCAGGGGCGCCCCCCTCGAGGCCCCAGCATTTT
-	TRBV30	-	TRBJ2-7	CAWSVRGEQYF	TGTGCCTGGAGTGTTAGGGGAGAGCAGTACTTC
-	TRBV7-3	TRBD2	TRBJ2-5	CASSPRPGLAETQYF	TGTGCCAGCAGCCCACGACCGGGACTAGCGGAGACCCAGTACTTC
-	TRBV5-4	TRBD1	TRBJ2-3	CASSSDRVPDTQYF	TGTGCCAGCAGCTCAGACAGGGTCCCAGATACGCAGTATTTT
-	TRBV7-9	TRBD1	TRBJ2-7	CVSGTGGYEQYF	TGTGTCTCCGGGACAGGAGGGTACGAGCAGTACTTC
-	TRBV5-1	-	TRBJ1-6	CASSLSLQGPNSPLHF	TGCGCCAGCAGCTTGTCACTCCAGGGTCCAAATTCACCCCTCCACTTT
once	TRBV11-2	-	TRBJ1-2	CASSPQVGAYGYTF	TGTGCCAGCAGCCCTCAGGTGGGGGCCTATGGCTACACCTTC
-	TRBV19	TRBD1	TRBJ2-3	CASSMGTGTGYSTDTQYF	TGTGCCAGTAGTATGGGGACCGGGACAGGCTATAGCACAGATACGCAGTATTTT
-	TRBV3-1/TRBV3-2	TRBD1	TRBJ2-3	CASSHARTGGGDTQYF	TGTGCCAGCAGCCATGCTCGGACAGGGGGAGGAGATACGCAGTATTTT
-	TRBV5-1	-	TRBJ2-2	CASSWGQNTGELFF	TGCGCCAGCAGCTGGGGGCAGAACACCGGGGAGCTGTTTTTT
-	TRBV7-9	TRBD1	TRBJ1-3	CASSPQTGGTSGNTIYF	TGTGCCAGCAGCCCGCAGACAGGGGGAACCTCTGGAAACACCATATATTTT
-	TRBV3-1/TRBV3-2	-	TRBJ1-2	CASSQRGRQYGYTF	TGTGCCAGCAGCCAACGTGGCAGACAGTACGGCTACACCTTC
-	TRBV12-3/TRBV12-4	-	TRBJ2-7	CASSLYHGDEQYF	TGTGCCAGCAGTTTATACCACGGGGACGAGCAGTACTTC
once	TRBV10-3	-	TRBJ1-5	CAISEELHQPQHF	TGTGCCATCAGTGAAGAACTCCATCAGCCCCAGCATTTT
-	TRBV3-1/TRBV3-2	TRBD2	TRBJ2-5	CASSQEREEYKETQYF	TGTGCCAGCAGCCAAGAGCGGGAGGAGTATAAAGAGACCCAGTACTTC
few	TRBV14	TRBD1	TRBJ1-4	CASSRDSSTNEKLFF	TGTGCCAGCAGCCGGGACAGTTCAACTAATGAAAAACTGTTTTTT
-	TRBV7-9	TRBD2	TRBJ2-1	CASSPMTSINEQFF	TGTGCCAGCAGCCCGATGACTAGCATAAATGAGCAGTTCTTC
-	TRBV6-1	-	TRBJ1-2	CASSEAEGYGYTF	TGTGCCAGCAGTGAAGCGGAGGGTTATGGCTACACCTTC
few	TRBV27	-	TRBJ1-2	CASSLGAPYGYTF	TGTGCCAGCAGTTTGGGCGCACCCTATGGCTACACCTTC
few	TRBV4-1	TRBD1	TRBJ2-7	CASRRGQGYEQYF	TGCGCCAGCAGGCGAGGACAGGGCTACGAGCAGTACTTC
-	TRBV23-1	-	TRBJ2-3	CASSSSHGGDTQYF	TGCGCCAGCAGCTCATCCCACGGCGGAGATACGCAGTATTTT
-	TRBV4-1	-	TRBJ1-5	CASSQVGVKRNQPQHF	TGCGCCAGCAGCCAAGTGGGAGTTAAGAGGAATCAGCCCCAGCATTTT
few	TRBV18	-	TRBJ1-5	CASTQGYSNQPQHF	TGTGCCAGCACTCAGGGCTATAGCAATCAGCCCCAGCATTTT
-	TRBV19	TRBD2	TRBJ2-5	CASSTPGLAAQETQYF	TGTGCCAGTAGTACTCCGGGACTAGCGGCTCAAGAGACCCAGTACTTC
-	TRBV10-1	-	TRBJ1-1	CASSLNLAAAEAFF	TGCGCCAGCAGCCTGAATCTAGCGGCGGCTGAAGCTTTCTTT
-	TRBV7-3	TRBD2	TRBJ2-5	CASRRGLAGEETQYF	TGTGCCAGCAGACGGGGACTAGCGGGAGAAGAGACCCAGTACTTC
-	TRBV5-6	TRBD2	TRBJ2-7	CASSRPSGTYEQYF	TGTGCCAGCAGCAGACCTAGCGGGACCTACGAGCAGTACTTC
-	TRBV10-2	TRBD2	TRBJ2-7	CASSEGAGGYEQYF	TGCGCCAGCAGTGAAGGGGCGGGAGGCTACGAGCAGTACTTC
-	TRBV5-1	TRBD2	TRBJ2-5	CASSLLGLAGGQETQYF	TGCGCCAGCAGCTTGCTCGGACTAGCGGGAGGTCAAGAGACCCAGTACTTC
-	TRBV6-5	TRBD2	TRBJ2-1	CAIFSGNSYNEQFF	TGTGCCATCTTTAGCGGGAATTCCTACAATGAGCAGTTCTTC
-	TRBV10-1	-	TRBJ2-3	CASSTGPDTQYF	TGCGCCAGCAGCACAGGGCCAGATACGCAGTATTTT
-	TRBV7-9	TRBD2	TRBJ2-1	CASSLEPGYETSGSNEQFF	TGTGCCAGCAGCTTAGAGCCCGGTTACGAGACTAGCGGGAGCAATGAGCAGTTCTTC
-	TRBV14	TRBD1	TRBJ2-2	CASRGTVFVTGELFF	TGTGCCAGCAGGGGGACAGTATTTGTGACCGGGGAGCTGTTTTTT
-	TRBV11-2	-	TRBJ2-3	CASSRGRGDTQYF	TGTGCCAGCAGCCGAGGCAGGGGAGATACGCAGTATTTT
-	TRBV7-6	-	TRBJ2-1	CASSLAGGWNEQFF	TGTGCCAGCAGCTTAGCGGGGGGTTGGAATGAGCAGTTCTTC
-	TRBV3-1/TRBV3-2	-	TRBJ1-1	CASSQTDRGTEAFF	TGTGCCAGCAGCCAAACGGACCGGGGCACTGAAGCTTTCTTT
-	TRBV12-3/TRBV12-4	-	TRBJ1-2	CASSTGGIDGYTF	TGTGCCAGCAGTACCGGGGGGATTGATGGCTACACCTTC
-	TRBV2	TRBD2	TRBJ2-5	CASWPTSGAYQETQYF	TGTGCCAGCTGGCCGACTAGCGGAGCGTACCAAGAGACCCAGTACTTC
-	TRBV4-1	-	TRBJ1-1	CASSQGNRVLNTEAFF	TGCGCCAGCAGCCAAGGGAACAGGGTATTGAACACTGAAGCTTTCTTT
-	TRBV18	-	TRBJ2-7	CASSLNSREQYF	TGTGCCAGCTCACTCAACAGCCGAGAGCAGTACTTC
-	TRBV5-1	-	TRBJ1-1	CASTTGVGYTEAFF	TGCGCCAGCACCACGGGGGTGGGGTACACTGAAGCTTTCTTT
-	TRBV5-6	-	TRBJ1-2	CASSLLNYGYTF	TGTGCCAGCAGCTTGTTAAATTATGGCTACACCTTC